The 21 T cell receptor beta chains reported below all come from one sample, sequenced in a study of blood T cell repertoires in COVID-19. Clones were read by immunoSEQ multiplex PCR, and TCRdb kept only the in-frame ones, dropping some. The profile shows 200,000 to 250,000 clones, roughly 80% of them singletons. The sequencing sample was made of PBMCs or T cells enriched from blood (not recorded which). Receptor source: a woman aged 35 to 49 with acute COVID-19.

V usage is TRBV9 and J usage is TRBJ1-1; 7 bases line up with TRBD1. Per the germline V gene, CDR1 is SGDLS and CDR2 is YYNGEE. V gave up 4 bases and J gave up 2 bases; unmatched junction bases: 14. The CDR3 is 17 residues long. CDR3 region: CASSPGGGSGHNTEAFF. In DNA form, the CDR3 reads TGTGCCAGCAGCCCCGGAGGGGGCTCGGGACACAACACTGAAGCTTTCTTT. The full variable domain, completed using reference TRBV9 and TRBJ1-1, is DSGVTQTPKHLITATGQRVTLRCSPRSGDLSVYWYQQSLDQGLQFLIQYYNGEERAKGNILERFSAQQFPDLHSELNLSSLELGDSALYFCASSPGGGSGHNTEAFFGQGTRLTVV.

This chain uses TRBV30 with TRBJ2-7; TRBD2 agrees at 12 bases. Germline CDR1 is GTSNPN and CDR2 is SVGIG (reference sequence). J was trimmed by 4 bases and V by 0 bases; bases with no gene match: 7. The CDR3 consists of 16 residues. DNA for the CDR3: TGTGCCTGGAGTGTACTCCGGACTAGCGGGAATTACGAGCAGTACTTC. As protein: CAWSVLRTSGNYEQYF.

DNA for the CDR3: TGTGCCACCAGCCGCCGTCTAGCGGGGGGGCCATACAATGAGCAGTTCTTC. The encoded protein is CATSRRLAGGPYNEQFF. The J gene is TRBJ2-1, the V gene TRBV15, with TRBD2 matching 12 bases. The CDR3 is 17 amino acids. J gave up 4 bases and V 5 bases, and 9 bases lay outside the gene matches. Germline CDR1 and CDR2: LNHNV and YYDKDF (reference sequence).

The chain has TRBV18 and TRBJ2-3; 7 nucleotides agree with TRBD2. J lost 3 bases, V lost 6 bases, and 12 bases had no gene match. The CDR3 has 16 amino acids. Germline-derived CDR1 and CDR2 are KGHSH and LQKENI. CDR3 amino acids: CASSPVGGGGTDTQYF. The CDR3 region has the DNA TGTGCCAGCTCCCCAGTCGGCGGGGGAGGAACAGATACGCAGTATTTT.

The chain couples TRBV6-5 to TRBJ2-1; weak D call: TRBD1 (5 bases). This CDR3 spans 12 amino acids. With 10 bases removed from V and 5 bases from J, the gap between germline ends came to 12 bases. Germline loops: CDR1 MNHEY, CDR2 SVGAGI. In DNA form, the CDR3 reads TGTGCCACCCATGACAGAGACAATGAGCAGTTCTTC. It codes for CATHDRDNEQFF.

The V call is TRBV7-9, the J call TRBJ1-5; 8 bases fit TRBD1. Germline V gives CDR1 SEHNR, CDR2 FQNEAQ (reference sequence). The CDR3 runs to 15 residues. The V and J ends lost 5 bases and 2 bases, in that order; junction bases with no gene match: 5. CDR3 in amino acids: CASSSGQGGNQPQHF. CDR3 bases: TGTGCCAGCAGCAGTGGACAGGGCGGCAATCAGCCCCAGCATTTT.

This clone has a handful of counts. The chain uses TRBV19 and TRBJ2-3, with D unclear. Trimming took 3 bases from V and 1 from J, leaving 5 bases between them. Per the germline V gene, CDR1 is LNHDA and CDR2 is SQIVND (reference sequence). The CDR3 length is 13 residues. CDR3 sequence (DNA): TGTGCCAGTAGTATGCAGGGCACAGATACGCAGTATTTT. Protein product: CASSMQGTDTQYF.

V is TRBV11-3 and J is TRBJ2-2; TRBD2 matches 9 bases. This CDR3 spans 16 amino acids. Germline V gene data show CDR1 as SGHNT and CDR2 as YENEEA. V lost 4 bases and J lost 4; bases outside the gene matches: 7. As DNA, the CDR3 is TGTGCCAGCAGCTCGTTCGCAGCGGGAGGCACCGGGGAGCTGTTTTTT. As protein: CASSSFAAGGTGELFF.

The rearrangement joins TRBV9 to TRBJ2-5; TRBD2 aligns across 8 bases. Trimming at V came to 2 bases and at J to 5 bases, leaving 8 bases not matched to a gene. The length of the CDR3 is 15 residues. Germline V lookup: CDR1 SGDLS, CDR2 YYNGEE. CDR3 nucleotides: TGTGCCAGCAGCGTCCACGTCGGGGGGGGCGAGACCCAGTACTTC. The encoded protein is CASSVHVGGGETQYF.

V gene TRBV25-1 combines with J gene TRBJ1-6; 8 positions agree with TRBD1. J gave up 13 bases and V 5 bases, and 10 bases lay outside the gene matches. The CDR3 covers 14 residues. Germline-derived CDR1 and CDR2 are MGHDK and SYGVNS. The CDR3 DNA reads as TGTGCCAGCAGTCCGCTCCCCACAGGGGGGCCCCTCCACTTT. Its protein is CASSPLPTGGPLHF.

The rearrangement links TRBV2 to TRBJ1-1; possible D gene TRBD1, 5 bases. Germline V gives CDR1 SNHLY, CDR2 FYNNEI. Trimming pared 4 bases from V and 2 bases from J, leaving 14 bases between. This CDR3 has 15 amino acids. The CDR3 loop is CASSGRDWLNTEAFF. The CDR3, as DNA: TGTGCCAGCAGTGGGAGGGACTGGTTAAACACTGAAGCTTTCTTT.

The V and J genes are TRBV10-1 and TRBJ2-5; 12 bases match TRBD1. This CDR3 has 16 residues. Germline CDR1 and CDR2: WNHNN and SYGVQD (reference sequence). Germline trimming cut 6 bases from V and 5 bases from J; bases unmatched to any gene: 10. CDR3 nucleotides: TGCGCCAGCAGATCCCGGGACAGGGGGCCTAAGGAGACCCAGTACTTC. Protein: CASRSRDRGPKETQYF.

The genes are TRBV24-1 and TRBJ2-2, with no clear D. The CDR3 spans 15 residues. Trimming took 3 bases from V and 6 from J, leaving 13 bases between them. Looked up from germline, CDR1 is KGHDR and CDR2 is SFDVKD. For the CDR3, the DNA is TGTGCCACCAGTGATACCTCTCCGGGTCCCGGGGAGCTGTTTTTT. Translation: CATSDTSPGPGELFF.

The chain has TRBV11-2 and TRBJ2-3; 10 bases map to TRBD2. Germline CDR1 reads SGHAT; CDR2 reads FQNNGV. This CDR3 is 15 amino acids long. The V gene end was trimmed by 5 bases and the J gene end by 0 bases; junction bases not matched to a gene: 2. CDR3 DNA: TGTGCCAGCAGCGATAGCGGGGGGAGCACAGATACGCAGTATTTT. Its translation: CASSDSGGSTDTQYF.

This chain joins TRBV7-3 and TRBJ1-1; D gene ambiguous. Trimming removed 0 bases from V and 2 bases from J, with 4 bases in between. Germline V gives CDR1 SGHTA, CDR2 FQGTGA. The CDR3 consists of 13 residues. The CDR3 loop is CASSLTPNTEAFF. The CDR3 nucleotides are TGTGCCAGCAGCTTAACCCCTAACACTGAAGCTTTCTTT.

The CDR3 loop reads CASSEAPGSPYEQYF. The CDR3 bases are TGTGCCAGCAGTGAAGCGCCGGGATCTCCCTACGAGCAGTACTTC. This chain uses TRBV2 with TRBJ2-7, with a possible D match to TRBD2 (5 bases). The CDR3 spans 15 residues. The germline V and J ends were trimmed by 0 bases and 2 bases, with 11 bases remaining between them. Per the germline V gene, CDR1 is SNHLY and CDR2 is FYNNEI.

As regards this clone: The junction shows a germline mismatch at one end, possibly a read error. The genes are TRBV7-2 and TRBJ2-1; 15 bases are a match to TRBD2. CDR3 length: 14 amino acids. CDR1 SGHTA and CDR2 FQGNSA come from the germline V gene. The CDR3 protein is CASSTGLAGGLLLF. The CDR3 nucleotides read TGTGCCAGCAGCACGGGACTAGCGGGGGGCCTTCTTCTCTTC.

This clone was counted between two and nine times. V usage is TRBV19 and J usage is TRBJ2-1; D is ambiguous. This CDR3 spans 16 amino acids. CDR1 is LNHDA and CDR2 is SQIVND in the germline V gene (reference sequence). The V and J ends lost 5 bases and 0 bases respectively, with 14 bases between them. The CDR3 DNA reads TGTGCCAGTAGTCCCTCACGAGGTAGCTCCTACAATGAGCAGTTCTTC. It yields the protein CASSPSRGSSYNEQFF.

V usage is TRBV21-1 and J usage is TRBJ1-2; the table's D call of TRBD1 was not tested on the DNA. TRBV21-1 is reported as a pseudogene. The CDR3 has 15 residues. CDR3 in DNA: TGTGCCAGCAGCAAAGGTCCAGGGCAGAACTATGGCTACACCTTC. This codes for CASSKGPGQNYGYTF.

This clone was detected once. This chain connects TRBV6-1 to TRBJ1-5; D possibly corresponds to TRBD1 (5 bases). Germline lookup yields CDR1 MNHNS and CDR2 SASEGT. The length of the CDR3 is 14 residues. V was shortened by 2 bases and J by 0 bases, with 5 bases between the two germline ends. The CDR3 DNA reads TGTGCCAGCAGTGAAAGGGGTAGCAATCAGCCCCAGCATTTT. Translated, it gives CASSERGSNQPQHF.

As DNA, the CDR3 is TGCGCCAGCAGCTTGGTGGGGGAGGGCTATTACGAGCAGTACTTC. Translating it yields CASSLVGEGYYEQYF. This chain connects TRBV5-1 to TRBJ2-7, with 7 nucleotides matching TRBD2. V was clipped by 0 bases and J by 4 bases; unmatched bases: 7. The CDR3 consists of 15 residues. Germline V gene lookup returns CDR1 SGHRS and CDR2 YFSETQ. Full variable domain (missing parts from reference TRBV5-1 and TRBJ2-7): KAGVTQTPRYLIKTRGQQVTLSCSPISGHRSVSWYQQTPGQGLQFLFEYFSETQRNKGNFPGRFSGRQFSNSRSEMNVSTLELGDSALYLCASSLVGEGYYEQYFGPGTRLTVT.